The clone carrying this TCR beta chain was detected once. Its specificity is unknown. As for time point: persistent/refractory GD, antithyroid drugs over 5 years with positive TRAb. PBMC RNA was the source of the TCR library. Graves' disease diagnosis followed American Thyroid Association guidelines. These data originate in a study of regulatory T cells in long-lasting Graves disease. Across the whole study: Persistent Graves' disease denoted over 5 years of antithyroid drugs plus positive TSH receptor antibodies.

Overall study findings and caveats: Peripheral blood, not thyroid tissue, was the sole material studied.

Building the TCR beta libraries relied on iRepertoire HTBI primers, and CDR3 regions underwent Arm-PCR. Under the authors' procedure: Identification of gene segments yielded 60 to 80 TRBV and 14 TRBJ across samples. TCRdb passed the multiplex PCR reads through MiXCR, listing each CDR3 protein once. TCRdb's processing, not the authors' own work, is the source of the V and J calls. This table has a few hundred thousand distinct CDR3 sequences, around 23% appearing once. V dropped 4 bases and J dropped 6 bases, with 16 bases sitting between them. Per germline, CDR1 SGHNT and CDR2 YYREEE (reference sequence). This CDR3 has 14 residues.

This clonotype was obtained from a female donor with Graves disease. The chain joins TRBV5-4 to TRBJ1-1, with D perhaps matching TRBD1 (6 bases). The source material was peripheral blood mononuclear cells (PBMCs), sampled when the disease was refractory, from a patient treated with antithyroid drugs. The CDR3 loop is CASSSTGTPPEAFF. DNA of the CDR3: TGTGCCAGCAGCAGCACCGGGACACCACCTGAAGCTTTCTTT.